What follows is one T cell receptor (beta chain) and its context. These data belong to a study of blood T cell repertoires in COVID-19. Study as a whole: Samples representing acute and convalescent COVID-19 were sourced from the United States, Italy and Spain. T cells, B-cell-depleted T cells, or PBMCs provided the cDNA or gDNA that served as material.

Source study methods: Nucleated cell number was recorded as an estimate derived from reference gene primer amplification. Profiled with immunoSEQ multiplex PCR; TCRdb holds only in-frame clones, not every one. That table is the source of V, J and clone size, and D and trimming were worked out from the DNA. The sample has about 76,000 clones, around nine tenths seen once; the top ten hold just over 8%. V shed 5 bases, J shed 7 bases, and the junction held 6 bases outside the gene matches. CDR1 LNHNV and CDR2 YYDKDF come from the germline V gene (reference sequence). This CDR3 is built from 15 residues.

The V gene is TRBV15, the J gene TRBJ1-4, with 11 bases that match TRBD1. This clonotype was sampled from a young man with acute or convalescent COVID-19. Material: peripheral blood. CDR3 sequence reads: CATSPRTGGVEKLFF. The CDR3 bases are TGTGCCACCAGCCCCCGGACAGGGGGCGTTGAAAAACTGTTTTTT.